This passage covers 12 T cell receptor beta chains from one sample sequenced in a study of PD-1 blockade in classical Hodgkin lymphoma (dated by TCRdb to 2020 to 2021). Libraries were made using the immunoSEQ multiplex PCR assay. Held by TCRdb, this immuneACCESS table contains in-frame sequences only and omits some clones. Under half of the omission traces to an unresolved V gene where checked; the cause of the rest is unknown. Counted in this sample were around 50,000 clones; roughly 90% of them appeared once. The top ten clonotypes cover approximately 15% of the sample. Reading the label with the study, this specimen's time point is: cycle 4 day 1 (C4D1), after five to seven weeks of nivolumab. Every trial patient had relapsed following autologous stem cell transplantation, and prior brentuximab vedotin exposure was what differed among cohorts A, B and C. Source: peripheral blood mononuclear cells (PBMCs), taken before the fourth cycle of nivolumab. The receptor set was obtained from a human donor with classical Hodgkin lymphoma.

The chain has TRBV16 and TRBJ1-4; D not certain. The V end lost 8 bases, the J end lost 7 bases, and 14 bases lay between the germline ends. The CDR3 covers 13 residues. The V gene's germline CDR1 is KGHSY and CDR2 FQNENV. The DNA for the CDR3 is TGTGCCAGCTCCTCAATTGGAGGTGAAAAACTGTTTTTT. This encodes CASSSIGGEKLFF.

The chain recombines TRBV28 with TRBJ2-1; 12 bases align to TRBD2. Trimming at V came to 8 bases and at J to 5 bases, leaving 16 bases not matched to a gene. Germline lookup yields CDR1 MDHEN and CDR2 SYDVKM. The CDR3 loop spans 18 amino acids. The CDR3: CASHSSGRGLRTNNEQFF. The CDR3 DNA follows: TGTGCCAGCCATTCTAGCGGGAGGGGCCTACGGACAAACAATGAGCAGTTCTTC.

This sequence joins TRBV18 and TRBJ2-5; D is possibly TRBD2 (5 bases). Trimming removed 2 bases at V and 2 bases at J, with 6 bases between. Germline CDR1 and CDR2: KGHSH and LQKENI. The length of the CDR3 is 13 residues. The DNA for the CDR3 is TGTGCCAGCTCACCAACGGGGCAAGAGACCCAGTACTTC. As protein: CASSPTGQETQYF.

The V gene is TRBV9, the J gene TRBJ2-3, with a possible D match to TRBD1 (5 bases). Trimming took off 0 bases at V and 7 bases at J, with 9 bases between the two ends. Germline CDR1 reads SGDLS; CDR2 reads YYNGEE. This CDR3 contains 13 residues. The CDR3 reads CASSVEGLNTQYF. CDR3 DNA sequence: TGTGCCAGCAGCGTAGAGGGGCTTAATACGCAGTATTTT.

The V and J genes are TRBV4-2 and TRBJ2-7; 13 bases match TRBD2. Per germline, CDR1 LGHNA and CDR2 YNFKEQ. This CDR3 has 16 amino acids. V shed 1 base and J 5 bases; nucleotides not matched to a gene: 5. CDR3 sequence reads: CASSQVIGTSGNEQYF. Written as DNA, the CDR3 is TGTGCCAGCAGCCAAGTAATCGGGACTAGCGGGAACGAGCAGTACTTC.

The chain carries TRBV29-1 and TRBJ2-2; D may be TRBD1 (6 bases). The V gene lost 6 bases and the J gene lost 3 bases, with 14 bases spanning the gap. The CDR3 is 14 amino acids. Per germline, CDR1 SQVTM and CDR2 ANQGSEA. CDR3 sequence (DNA): TGCAGCGTCTTAACAGGGTTGTACACCGGGGAGCTGTTTTTT. Its translation is CSVLTGLYTGELFF.

The chain joins TRBV7-2 to TRBJ2-7; 8 bases fit TRBD2. The CDR3 sequence is 17 residues long. With V trimmed by 4 bases and J by 4 bases, 15 bases remained unmatched. Germline CDR1 reads SGHTA; CDR2 reads FQGNSA. CDR3: CASSWAAGGSFSYEQYF. The DNA of the CDR3 is TGTGCCAGCAGCTGGGCGGCGGGAGGCTCCTTTTCGTACGAGCAGTACTTC.

V usage is TRBV11-3 and J usage is TRBJ2-2; maybe TRBD2 (6 bases). V lost 8 bases, J lost 9 bases, and 16 bases lay in between. The CDR3 is 13 amino acids. Germline V gives CDR1 SGHNT, CDR2 YENEEA. CDR3 protein: CASYGGAIRELFF. The CDR3 DNA follows: TGTGCCAGCTACGGCGGGGCCATCCGGGAGCTGTTTTTT. Using reference TRBV11-3 and TRBJ2-2 for the parts outside the CDR3, the full variable domain is EAGVVQSPRYKIIEKKQPVAFWCNPISGHNTLYWYLQNLGQGPELLIRYENEEAVDDSQLPKDRFSAERLKGVDSTLKIQPAELGDSAVYLCASYGGAIRELFFGEGSRLTVL.

The chain carries TRBV27 and TRBJ2-1; D gene unclear. Germline CDR1 is MNHEY and CDR2 is SMNVEV (reference sequence). The CDR3 is 14 residues long. V was pared by 5 bases and J by 6 bases, with 14 bases between. The CDR3 protein is CASSVVAPINEQFF. DNA for the CDR3: TGTGCCAGCAGTGTCGTGGCCCCTATCAATGAGCAGTTCTTC.

The V and J genes are TRBV19 and TRBJ1-2; D ambiguous. This CDR3 is built from 14 residues. Trimming stripped 3 bases from V and 2 bases from J, with 10 bases between. Germline lookup yields CDR1 LNHDA and CDR2 SQIVND (reference sequence). CDR3 residues: CASSILGWNYGYTF. The CDR3, as DNA: TGTGCCAGTAGTATTCTAGGGTGGAACTATGGCTACACCTTC.

The V call is TRBV5-1, the J call TRBJ1-3; possibly TRBD1 for D (5 bases). CDR3 length: 13 residues. Between the trimmed V and J ends, which lost 0 bases and 7 bases, there was a span of 8 bases. Per germline, CDR1 SGHRS and CDR2 YFSETQ. In nucleotides, the CDR3 is TGCGCCAGCAGCTTGGCAGGGACCAACACCATATATTTT. It codes for CASSLAGTNTIYF.

The chain links TRBV5-5 to TRBJ2-7; 9 bases align to TRBD1. The V segment lost 0 bases and the J segment 5 bases; nucleotides outside the gene matches: 6. Germline loops: CDR1 SGHKS, CDR2 YYEKEE (reference sequence). The CDR3 consists of 15 residues. CDR3 sequence reads: CASSLAWDRVHEQYF. The CDR3 nucleotides read TGTGCCAGCAGCTTGGCCTGGGACAGGGTGCACGAGCAGTACTTC.